This passage covers 32 T cell receptor beta chains from one sample sequenced in a study of T cell responses to AZD1222 COVID-19 vaccine. Some clones are missing from TCRdb's copy, which holds only in-frame ones; the method was immunoSEQ multiplex PCR. The sample consists of approximately 110,000 clones, around 86% of them appearing once. The sequenced sample was peripheral blood, obtained on day 0 of AZD1222 vaccination. These receptors all come from an adult in good health.

The J gene is TRBJ1-5, the V gene TRBV7-2; the D gene is possibly TRBD1 (5 bases). There are 13 residues in the CDR3. The germline V gene encodes CDR1 SGHTA and CDR2 FQGNSA. V lost 3 bases and J lost 7, with 10 bases in between. The CDR3 is CASSFGREQPQHF. CDR3 in DNA: TGTGCCAGCAGCTTTGGCAGGGAACAGCCCCAGCATTTT.

The chain links TRBV27 to TRBJ1-1; D possibly corresponds to TRBD1 (5 bases). The V gene lost 6 bases and the J gene lost 10 bases, with 21 bases spanning the gap. CDR1 MNHEY and CDR2 SMNVEV come from the germline V gene (reference sequence). The CDR3 has 14 amino acids. CDR3 coding DNA: TGTGCCAGCAGCTCCCCGGGGCAGTCGTTCGGAGCTTTCTTT. Encoded protein: CASSSPGQSFGAFF.

The gene calls are TRBV30 and TRBJ1-1; D is possibly TRBD1 (6 bases). Germline assignment: CDR1 GTSNPN and CDR2 SVGIG (reference sequence). The CDR3 consists of 15 residues. Between the trimmed V and J ends, which lost 4 bases and 5 bases, there was a span of 20 bases. CDR3 in amino acids: CAWMTGGAGGTEAFF. In DNA, the CDR3 is TGTGCCTGGATGACGGGGGGCGCGGGGGGTACTGAAGCTTTCTTT.

The V gene is TRBV7-9, the J gene TRBJ2-6; D remains unclear. V shed 0 bases and J shed 0 bases, with 3 bases lying between them. Germline V lookup: CDR1 SEHNR, CDR2 FQNEAQ (reference sequence). The CDR3 runs 15 residues. The CDR3 loop is CASSLAVSGANVLTF. The CDR3 DNA is TGTGCCAGCAGCTTAGCGGTCTCTGGGGCCAACGTCCTGACTTTC.

The chain recombines TRBV9 with TRBJ1-5; D is unresolved. V was clipped by 5 bases and J by 3 bases, with 15 bases between them. The CDR3 consists of 15 residues. CDR1 is SGDLS and CDR2 is YYNGEE in the germline V gene. The CDR3 protein is CASSQGSMDNQPQHF. The CDR3 DNA follows: TGTGCCAGCAGTCAAGGCAGTATGGACAATCAGCCCCAGCATTTT.

This chain uses TRBV7-2 with TRBJ2-7, with a tentative D call TRBD1 (6 bases). The V end lost 5 bases, the J end lost 3 bases, and 14 bases lay between the germline ends. The CDR3 consists of 14 residues. Germline V gene lookup returns CDR1 SGHTA and CDR2 FQGNSA. CDR3: CASSHRTVDYEQYF. The CDR3 DNA is TGTGCCAGCAGCCATCGGACAGTCGACTACGAGCAGTACTTC.

The gene calls are TRBV5-6 and TRBJ2-2; D is possibly TRBD1 (6 bases). V was shortened by 2 bases and J by 6 bases, with 14 bases between the two germline ends. The germline gives CDR1 SGHDT, CDR2 YYEEEE. The CDR3 length is 15 residues. CDR3 region: CASSFEGERAGELFF. The CDR3 nucleotides are TGTGCCAGCAGCTTCGAGGGGGAAAGGGCCGGGGAGCTGTTTTTT.

This clone was observed once. This chain joins TRBV4-2 and TRBJ1-2; D not resolved. This CDR3 has 12 residues. Germline V gives CDR1 LGHNA, CDR2 YNFKEQ. The V gene lost 0 bases and the J gene lost 7 bases, with 6 bases spanning the gap. Here the CDR3 reads CASSQDRFGYTF. The CDR3 coding sequence is TGTGCCAGCAGCCAAGATCGGTTTGGCTACACCTTC.

The genes are TRBV4-3 and TRBJ1-2; D remains unclear. Germline V gives CDR1 LGHNA, CDR2 YSLEER. CDR3 length equals 17 residues. V was pared by 1 base and J by 3 bases, with 18 bases between. CDR3 sequence: CASSQGAAGSLDYGYTF. In nucleotides, the CDR3 is TGCGCCAGCAGCCAAGGTGCTGCCGGGAGTCTGGACTATGGCTACACCTTC.

The chain joins TRBV28 to TRBJ1-2; 7 bases are shared with TRBD1. The CDR3 runs 15 residues. The germline V gene has CDR1 MDHEN and CDR2 SYDVKM. After removal of 5 bases from V and 5 bases from J, the junction contained 11 bases not matched to a gene. CDR3 sequence: CASSLRKGGGYGYTF. CDR3 sequence (DNA): TGTGCCAGCAGTCTTCGTAAAGGGGGCGGTTATGGCTACACCTTC.

The chain uses TRBV6-2 or TRBV6-3 and TRBJ2-7, with a possible D match to TRBD1 (7 bases). This CDR3 region has 13 residues. With 5 bases removed from V and 3 bases from J, the gap between germline ends came to 11 bases. The germline gives CDR1 MNHEY, CDR2 SVGEGT. The DNA for the CDR3 is TGTGCCAGCAGTGCGGGGACAGTCTACGAGCAGTACTTC. Amino acid sequence: CASSAGTVYEQYF.

This sequence joins TRBV5-4 and TRBJ2-1, with D possibly TRBD2 on 6 matching bases. Germline CDR1 and CDR2: SGHNT and YYREEE (reference sequence). The CDR3 is 15 residues long. V was shortened by 0 bases and J by 6 bases, with 13 bases between the two germline ends. CDR3 DNA: TGTGCCAGCAGCTTGGCGTCCGGCGGGGCCAATGAGCAGTTCTTC. This encodes CASSLASGGANEQFF. The complete variable domain, with remaining parts taken from reference TRBV5-4 and TRBJ2-1, reads ETGVTQSPTHLIKTRGQQVTLRCSSQSGHNTVSWYQQALGQGPQFIFQYYREEENGRGNFPPRFSGLQFPNYSSELNVNALELDDSALYLCASSLASGGANEQFFGPGTRLTVL.

The chain combines TRBV6-4 with TRBJ1-1; weak D call: TRBD1 (5 bases). Between the trimmed V and J ends, which lost 3 bases and 11 bases, there was a span of 13 bases. Germline lookup yields CDR1 MRHNA and CDR2 SNTAGT. This CDR3 has 12 amino acids. CDR3 sequence (DNA): TGTGCCAGCAGTGATCCCCCGGGGGAGGCTTTCTTT. Translating it yields CASSDPPGEAFF.

The rearrangement joins TRBV19 to TRBJ2-4; D is possibly TRBD1 or TRBD2 (7 bases each). CDR1 and CDR2 from the germline V gene are LNHDA and SQIVND (reference sequence). V lost 7 bases and J 6 bases, leaving 22 bases between the germline ends. The CDR3 contains 16 residues. Written as DNA, the CDR3 is TGTGCCAGTAATCCAGGGGGGGGCGGCCGAGGAAACATTCAGTACTTC. Its protein product is CASNPGGGGRGNIQYF.

The rearrangement uses TRBV19 and TRBJ1-2; TRBD1 matches 7 bases. Germline V lookup: CDR1 LNHDA, CDR2 SQIVND (reference sequence). V lost 10 bases and J lost 1; bases outside the gene matches: 9. The CDR3 totals 14 residues. The CDR3 protein is CATRTGLSNYGYTF. The DNA of the CDR3 is TGTGCCACCCGGACAGGACTAAGTAACTATGGCTACACCTTC.

J is TRBJ2-1 and V is TRBV30; D may be TRBD2 (7 bases). V lost 0 bases to trimming and J lost 13 bases, with 13 bases between them. This CDR3 contains 12 residues. CDR1 and CDR2 (germline): GTSNPN, SVGIG (reference sequence). CDR3 DNA sequence: TGTGCCTGGAGTGTAGGTGGGGGGGCCCAGTTCTTC. Translated: CAWSVGGGAQFF.

This clone occurred a few times. The chain joins TRBV6-5 to TRBJ1-5, with a tentative D call TRBD1 (5 bases). The CDR3 has 13 amino acids. Germline V lookup: CDR1 MNHEY, CDR2 SVGAGI. With 6 bases removed from V and 4 bases from J, the gap between germline ends came to 10 bases. CDR3 sequence (DNA): TGTGCCAGCAGGGCGGGACGTAATCAGCCCCAGCATTTT. It specifies CASRAGRNQPQHF.

This clone was seen once. This chain uses TRBV5-4 with TRBJ1-2; D is uncertain. Trimming took off 1 base at V and 3 bases at J, with 13 bases between the two ends. CDR3 length: 15 residues. Germline lookup yields CDR1 SGHNT and CDR2 YYREEE (reference sequence). CDR3 sequence reads: CASSLFQVGYYGYTF. The CDR3 coding sequence is TGTGCCAGCAGCTTGTTTCAGGTGGGCTACTATGGCTACACCTTC.

The table lists this clone with a count of one. The genes are TRBV30 and TRBJ2-7, with D perhaps TRBD2 (5 bases). Germline V gene lookup returns CDR1 GTSNPN and CDR2 SVGIG (reference sequence). Trimming removed 4 bases from V and 6 bases from J, with 28 bases in between. The CDR3 consists of 17 residues. CDR3 in DNA: TGTGCCTGGACCGCCAAACCTGGAAAGAGTTTAGAGGGCGAGCAGTACTTC. This codes for CAWTAKPGKSLEGEQYF.

This clone was observed a single time. This chain connects TRBV7-9 to TRBJ2-7; D gene unclear. Germline V gene lookup returns CDR1 SEHNR and CDR2 FQNEAQ (reference sequence). This CDR3 contains 12 residues. With 5 bases removed from V and 6 bases from J, the gap between germline ends came to 11 bases. In DNA, the CDR3 is TGTGCCAGCAGCCAGTCAGATGCCGAGCAGTACTTC. Its translation is CASSQSDAEQYF.

The genes are TRBV7-2 and TRBJ1-2; 7 nucleotides agree with TRBD1. Looked up from germline, CDR1 is SGHTA and CDR2 is FQGNSA. This CDR3 has 14 amino acids. V lost 1 base to trimming and J lost 4 bases; unmatched junction nucleotides: 3. CDR3 nucleotide sequence: TGTGCCAGCAGCTTAGGGACAGGTCCCTATGGCTACACCTTC. Protein product: CASSLGTGPYGYTF.

The chain carries TRBV9 and TRBJ2-3; the match to TRBD1 covers 7 bases. The junction had 3 bases not matched to a gene; V was cut back by 0 bases and J by 2 bases. This CDR3 has 15 residues. Germline CDR1 is SGDLS and CDR2 is YYNGEE. DNA for the CDR3: TGTGCCAGCAGCGTAGAAGGGGGCCTCACAGATACGCAGTATTTT. This encodes CASSVEGGLTDTQYF.

The chain is built from TRBV12-3 or TRBV12-4 and TRBJ2-3, with D possibly matching TRBD2 (6 bases). V was shortened by 6 bases and J by 9 bases, with 10 bases between the two germline ends. The CDR3 contains 11 residues. The CDR3, as DNA: TGTGCCAGCAGCTTGGAGGGCACGCAGTATTTT. It is translated as CASSLEGTQYF.

The V call is TRBV10-3, the J call TRBJ2-1; no clear D gene. Germline V gene lookup returns CDR1 ENHRY and CDR2 SYGVKD. The germline V and J ends were trimmed by 0 bases and 6 bases, with 12 bases remaining between them. The CDR3 has 15 amino acids. CDR3 region: CAISESWLPPNEQFF. CDR3 in DNA: TGTGCCATCAGTGAGTCATGGCTACCACCCAATGAGCAGTTCTTC.

The sample holds a few counts of this clone. The J gene is TRBJ2-3, the V gene TRBV7-2; 8 positions agree with TRBD2. This CDR3 comprises 14 residues. The junction had 7 bases not matched to a gene; V was cut back by 5 bases and J by 6 bases. The V gene's germline CDR1 is SGHTA and CDR2 FQGNSA. CDR3 nucleotide sequence: TGTGCCAGCAGCACGCGGGGGGATCGCGATACGCAGTATTTT. Residues: CASSTRGDRDTQYF.

The V gene is TRBV7-9, the J gene TRBJ1-4; D gene unclear. The CDR3 contains 15 residues. CDR1 and CDR2 (germline): SEHNR, FQNEAQ (reference sequence). Trimming removed 1 base from V and 6 bases from J, with 12 bases in between. CDR3: CASSLERVGDEKLFF. DNA of the CDR3: TGTGCCAGCAGCTTAGAAAGGGTTGGAGATGAAAAACTGTTTTTT. The whole variable domain, remainder taken from reference TRBV7-9 and TRBJ1-4, is DTGVSQNPRHKITKRGQNVTFRCDPISEHNRLYWYRQTLGQGPEFLTYFQNEAQLEKSRLLSDRFSAERPKGSFSTLEIQRTEQGDSAMYLCASSLERVGDEKLFFGSGTQLSVL.

The chain employs TRBV5-1 and TRBJ1-2, with D possibly TRBD1 on 6 matching bases. V lost 2 bases and J 1 base, leaving 15 bases between the germline ends. Germline CDR1 and CDR2: SGHRS and YFSETQ. The CDR3 runs to 16 residues. The CDR3 DNA reads TGCGCCAGCAGCTTACAGGGTAGTGGGGGTAACTATGGCTACACCTTC. It codes for CASSLQGSGGNYGYTF.

This chain joins TRBV6-1 and TRBJ1-1; perhaps TRBD1 as D (5 bases). There are 17 residues in the CDR3. Germline V CDR1 and CDR2: MNHNS, SASEGT. V lost 6 bases to trimming and J lost 4 bases, with 24 bases between them. Here the CDR3 DNA reads TGTGCCAGCAGGGAAATCGGTACGGGGGTGTCGGGCACTGAAGCTTTCTTT. This codes for CASREIGTGVSGTEAFF.

V and J are TRBV7-2 and TRBJ2-7, with 9 bases identical to TRBD1. CDR1 and CDR2 (germline): SGHTA, FQGNSA. With V trimmed by 0 bases and J by 3 bases, 3 bases remained unmatched. The CDR3 loop spans 15 amino acids. The CDR3 nucleotides read TGTGCCAGCAGCTTAGCGGGACAGGGAATCTACGAGCAGTACTTC. Translating gives CASSLAGQGIYEQYF.

V usage is TRBV19 and J usage is TRBJ1-1; weak D call: TRBD1 (5 bases). V lost 5 bases to trimming and J lost 5 bases, with 12 bases between them. Germline CDR1 is LNHDA and CDR2 is SQIVND (reference sequence). The CDR3 extends over 13 amino acids. CDR3 in DNA: TGTGCCAGTAGTCGGGGGAGTATAACTGAAGCTTTCTTT. It specifies CASSRGSITEAFF.

V and J are TRBV3-1 (or the pseudogene TRBV3-2) and TRBJ2-7; D is unresolved. The length of the CDR3 is 12 residues. V lost 4 bases, J lost 0 bases, and 4 bases lay in between. Germline loops: CDR1 LGHDT, CDR2 YNNKEL (reference sequence). The CDR3 protein is CASSPSSYEQYF. CDR3 nucleotides: TGTGCCAGCAGCCCCAGCTCCTACGAGCAGTACTTC.

The V and J genes are TRBV2 and TRBJ1-3; perhaps TRBD1 as D (5 bases). CDR1 and CDR2 (germline): SNHLY, FYNNEI. V lost 0 bases to trimming and J lost 4 bases, with 16 bases between them. The CDR3 consists of 17 residues. CDR3 region: CASSEARGPGQGNTIYF. In nucleotides, the CDR3 is TGTGCCAGCAGTGAAGCGCGGGGCCCGGGGCAAGGAAACACCATATATTTT.